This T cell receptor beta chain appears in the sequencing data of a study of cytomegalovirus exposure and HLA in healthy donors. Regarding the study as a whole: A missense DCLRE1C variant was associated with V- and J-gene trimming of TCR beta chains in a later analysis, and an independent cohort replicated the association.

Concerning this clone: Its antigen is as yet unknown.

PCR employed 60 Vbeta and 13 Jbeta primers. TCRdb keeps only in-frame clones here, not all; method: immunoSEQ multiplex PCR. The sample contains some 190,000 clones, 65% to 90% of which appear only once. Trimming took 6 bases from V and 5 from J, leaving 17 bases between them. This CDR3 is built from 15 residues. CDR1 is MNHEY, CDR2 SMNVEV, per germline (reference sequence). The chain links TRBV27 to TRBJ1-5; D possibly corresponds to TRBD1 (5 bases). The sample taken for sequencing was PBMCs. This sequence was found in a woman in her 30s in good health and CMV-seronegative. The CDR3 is CASRVLWGQDQPQHF. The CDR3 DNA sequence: TGTGCCAGCAGGGTTTTATGGGGCCAGGATCAGCCCCAGCATTTT.